What follows describes a single T cell receptor (beta chain). The antigen remains unidentified. These data come from a study of cytomegalovirus exposure and HLA in healthy donors. Whole-study findings and limits: An apparent linkage of common viral pathogens to several of the most significant clusters emerged in a later analysis. Investigators reported over 150 TCR beta chains as tied to cytomegalovirus. Indistinguishable V segments, including TRBV6-2 and TRBV6-3, were excluded. Donors were assumed by presence/absence analyses to have roughly uniform sequencing depth.

Amplification used 60 Vbeta primers and 13 Jbeta primers. TCRdb keeps only in-frame clones here, not all; method: immunoSEQ multiplex PCR. This sample carries about 130,000 clones, 8.5% to 10% of them seen once, and the ten largest clones take approximately 1.9%. The CDR3 is 15 residues long. Looked up from germline, CDR1 is WSHSY and CDR2 is SAAADI. V lost 4 bases, J lost 7 bases, and 6 bases stayed unmatched. V and J are TRBV10-2 and TRBJ2-2; 10 bases are shared with TRBD2. The receptor's source is a man aged 50 to 59 in good health and CMV-seronegative. Sequencing was carried out using PBMCs. CDR3 amino acids: CASSGSGGGDGELFF. CDR3 sequence (DNA): TGCGCCAGCAGTGGGAGCGGGGGGGGAGACGGGGAGCTGTTTTTT.